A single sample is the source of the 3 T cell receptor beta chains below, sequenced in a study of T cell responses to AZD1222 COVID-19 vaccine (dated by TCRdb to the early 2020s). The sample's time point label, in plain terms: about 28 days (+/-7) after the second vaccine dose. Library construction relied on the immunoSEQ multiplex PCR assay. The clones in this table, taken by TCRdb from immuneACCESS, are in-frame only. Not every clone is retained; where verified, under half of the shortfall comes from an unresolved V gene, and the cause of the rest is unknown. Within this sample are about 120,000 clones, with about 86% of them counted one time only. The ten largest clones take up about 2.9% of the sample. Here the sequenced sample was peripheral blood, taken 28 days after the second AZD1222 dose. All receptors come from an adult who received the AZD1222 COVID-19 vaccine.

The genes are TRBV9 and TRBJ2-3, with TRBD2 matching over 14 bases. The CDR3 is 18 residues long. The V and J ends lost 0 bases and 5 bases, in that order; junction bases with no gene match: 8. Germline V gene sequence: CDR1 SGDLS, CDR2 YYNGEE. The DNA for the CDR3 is TGTGCCAGCAGCGTAGCTACGACTAGCGGGGGGGCAGAAGATACGCAGTATTTT. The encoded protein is CASSVATTSGGAEDTQYF.

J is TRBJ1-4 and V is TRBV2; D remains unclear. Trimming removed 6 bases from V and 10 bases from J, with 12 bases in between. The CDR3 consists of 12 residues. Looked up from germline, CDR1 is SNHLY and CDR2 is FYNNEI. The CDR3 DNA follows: TGTGCCAGCAGCCCAGGCTCCGGAAAACTGTTTTTT. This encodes CASSPGSGKLFF.

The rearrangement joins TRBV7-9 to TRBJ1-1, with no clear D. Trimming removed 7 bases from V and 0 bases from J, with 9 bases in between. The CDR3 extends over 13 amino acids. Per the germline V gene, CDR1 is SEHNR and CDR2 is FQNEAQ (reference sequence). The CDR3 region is CASNSVMNTEAFF. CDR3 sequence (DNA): TGTGCCAGCAATTCAGTGATGAACACTGAAGCTTTCTTT.